The 12 T cell receptor beta chains listed next were all sequenced from one sample in a study of metastatic and nonmetastatic thyroid tumors. No treatment had been given to any patient before thyroid surgery. TCRdb re-analyzed the PCR reads through MiXCR. The sample gives fewer than 20,000 clones, approximately 28% of which show up once; less than 25% is in the top ten. The sequencing sample was made of tumor tissue. The receptor set was obtained from a male donor with papillary thyroid cancer or a benign thyroid nodule (not recorded which). Some clones in this sample may be carry-over from other donors' samples.

Remarks on this clone: The DNA is omitted, as the CDR3 cannot be located on it reliably, and the CDR3 follows TCRdb's listing. This rearrangement joins TRBV20-1 to TRBJ1-5. Germline V gene sequence: CDR1 DFQATT, CDR2 SNEGSKA (reference sequence). The CDR3 sequence runs 14 residues, both termini included. Here the CDR3 reads CSASFGPGNHPQHF.

V is TRBV7-8 and J is TRBJ1-6; unclear D gene. Germline V lookup: CDR1 SGHVS, CDR2 FQNEAQ. This CDR3 is built from 13 residues. The V end lost 2 bases, the J end lost 7 bases, and 6 bases lay between the germline ends. The CDR3 DNA follows: TGTGCCAGCAGCTTACTGGGGAATTCACCCCTCCACTTT. It encodes CASSLLGNSPLHF.

By sample share, this clone is medium-sized (0.01 to 0.1%). The chain links TRBV2 to TRBJ2-1, with TRBD2 identical over 10 bases. CDR1 is SNHLY, CDR2 FYNNEI, per germline. This CDR3 has 18 residues. After removal of 5 bases from V and 5 bases from J, the junction contained 15 bases not matched to a gene. The CDR3 nucleotides read TGTGCCAGCAGTCTGACTAGCGGGTGGTCGGGGACACACAATGAGCAGTTCTTC. This gives the protein CASSLTSGWSGTHNEQFF.

The chain joins TRBV7-2 to TRBJ2-7; 7 positions agree with TRBD2. The germline gives CDR1 SGHTA, CDR2 FQGNSA. This CDR3 is 15 amino acids long. V lost 4 bases to trimming and J lost 6 bases; unmatched junction nucleotides: 12. CDR3: CASSSSRLAGGEQYF. In nucleotides, the CDR3 is TGTGCCAGCAGCTCCTCTCGACTAGCTGGGGGCGAGCAGTACTTC.

This clone was found many times. This could be a read error, since a much larger clone is one nucleotide away. The DNA of the CDR3 is TGTGTCAGCAGCAATATCCGGGACACAGTCTCTGGAAACACCATATATTTT. It codes for CVSSNIRDTVSGNTIYF. The chain joins TRBV7-9 to TRBJ1-3, with D tentatively TRBD1 (6 bases). Germline values: CDR1 SEHNR, CDR2 FQNEAQ (reference sequence). There are 17 residues in the CDR3.

This clone has more than one count but fewer than ten. The junction differs from germline at one of its ends, possibly a read error. The J gene is TRBJ1-3, the V gene TRBV2; tentative D call: TRBD1 (6 bases). The CDR3 runs 14 residues. Germline V gene data show CDR1 as SNHLY and CDR2 as FYNNEI. CDR3 amino acids: CARNTGYCGTTIYF. CDR3 nucleotide sequence: TGTGCCAGAAATACAGGGTACTGTGGAACCACCATATATTTT.

This chain links TRBV7-8 with TRBJ2-7, with 9 bases identical to TRBD1. V was clipped by 5 bases and J by 1 base; unmatched bases: 9. The V gene's germline CDR1 is SGHVS and CDR2 FQNEAQ. The CDR3 contains 16 residues. CDR3 DNA sequence: TGTGCCAGCAGCCAGAGGGCGGGACAGGGATCCTACGAGCAGTACTTC. This gives the protein CASSQRAGQGSYEQYF.

This clone ranks as medium-sized. The genes are TRBV5-4 and TRBJ2-1; tentative D call: TRBD1 (5 bases). V shed 6 bases and J shed 0 bases, with 19 bases lying between them. The CDR3 runs 17 residues. The germline V gene has CDR1 SGHNT and CDR2 YYREEE (reference sequence). The CDR3 nucleotides are TGTGCCAGCATCAACAGTGGGGCCCCGAGCTCCTACAATGAGCAGTTCTTC. This codes for CASINSGAPSSYNEQFF.

This clone showed up just a few times. V and J are TRBV20-1 and TRBJ2-3; 7 positions agree with TRBD2. V gave up 4 bases and J gave up 3 bases; unmatched junction bases: 7. The CDR3 has 14 residues. Germline V gene sequence: CDR1 DFQATT, CDR2 SNEGSKA (reference sequence). CDR3 sequence (DNA): TGCAGTGCTACCTCCGGGGGGTGGACAGATACGCAGTATTTT. Translated, it gives CSATSGGWTDTQYF.

This clone counts as medium-sized (0.01 to 0.1%). The chain employs TRBV6-1 and TRBJ2-2; no clear D gene. The CDR3 loop spans 14 amino acids. The V gene's germline CDR1 is MNHNS and CDR2 SASEGT. V dropped 7 bases and J dropped 0 bases, with 9 bases sitting between them. CDR3 sequence reads: CASILGANTGELFF. DNA for the CDR3: TGTGCCAGCATTCTTGGGGCGAACACCGGGGAGCTGTTTTTT.

By share of the sample, this clone is medium-sized. The rearrangement joins TRBV20-1 to TRBJ2-7, with D perhaps matching TRBD2 (6 bases). V shed 2 bases and J shed 4 bases, with 9 bases lying between them. The germline V gene encodes CDR1 DFQATT and CDR2 SNEGSKA (reference sequence). The CDR3 is 12 amino acids. The CDR3 DNA sequence: TGCAGTGCTAGACGGAGGGCTTACGAGCAGTACTTC. Translating gives CSARRRAYEQYF.

The rearrangement links TRBV7-2 to TRBJ1-3; unclear D gene. The CDR3 sequence is 15 residues long. CDR1 and CDR2 (germline): SGHTA, FQGNSA. Trimming took off 8 bases at V and 4 bases at J, with 18 bases between the two ends. The CDR3 DNA reads as TGTGCCAGCGGCATTAGCGGGGATACCGGAAACACCATATATTTT. This translates into CASGISGDTGNTIYF.